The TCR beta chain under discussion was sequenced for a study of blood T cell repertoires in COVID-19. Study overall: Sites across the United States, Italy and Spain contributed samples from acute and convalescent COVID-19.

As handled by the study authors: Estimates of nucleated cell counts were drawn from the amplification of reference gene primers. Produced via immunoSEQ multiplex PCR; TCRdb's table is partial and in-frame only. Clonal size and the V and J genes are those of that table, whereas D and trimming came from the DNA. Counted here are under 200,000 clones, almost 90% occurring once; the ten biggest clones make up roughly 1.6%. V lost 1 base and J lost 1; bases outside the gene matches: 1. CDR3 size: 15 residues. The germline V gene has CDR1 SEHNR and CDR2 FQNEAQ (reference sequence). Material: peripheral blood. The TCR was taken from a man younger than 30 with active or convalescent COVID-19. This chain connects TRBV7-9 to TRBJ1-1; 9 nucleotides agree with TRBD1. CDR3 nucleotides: TGTGCCAGCAGCTTAGGACAGGGGGGGAACACTGAAGCTTTCTTT. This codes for CASSLGQGGNTEAFF.